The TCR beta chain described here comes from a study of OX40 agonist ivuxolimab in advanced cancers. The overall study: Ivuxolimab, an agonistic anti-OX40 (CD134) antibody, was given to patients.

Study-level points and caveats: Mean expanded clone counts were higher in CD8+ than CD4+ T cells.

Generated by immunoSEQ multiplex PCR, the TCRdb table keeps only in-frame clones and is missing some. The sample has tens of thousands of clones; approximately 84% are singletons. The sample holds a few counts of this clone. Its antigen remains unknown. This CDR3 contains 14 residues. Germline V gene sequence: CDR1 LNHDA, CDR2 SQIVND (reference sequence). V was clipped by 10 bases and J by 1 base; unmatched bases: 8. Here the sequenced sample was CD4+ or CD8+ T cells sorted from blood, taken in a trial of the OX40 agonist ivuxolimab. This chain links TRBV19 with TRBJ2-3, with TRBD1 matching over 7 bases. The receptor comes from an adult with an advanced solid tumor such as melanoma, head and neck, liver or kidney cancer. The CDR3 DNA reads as TGTGCCACCGAGCTAGACAGGGGCACAGATACGCAGTATTTT. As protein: CATELDRGTDTQYF.